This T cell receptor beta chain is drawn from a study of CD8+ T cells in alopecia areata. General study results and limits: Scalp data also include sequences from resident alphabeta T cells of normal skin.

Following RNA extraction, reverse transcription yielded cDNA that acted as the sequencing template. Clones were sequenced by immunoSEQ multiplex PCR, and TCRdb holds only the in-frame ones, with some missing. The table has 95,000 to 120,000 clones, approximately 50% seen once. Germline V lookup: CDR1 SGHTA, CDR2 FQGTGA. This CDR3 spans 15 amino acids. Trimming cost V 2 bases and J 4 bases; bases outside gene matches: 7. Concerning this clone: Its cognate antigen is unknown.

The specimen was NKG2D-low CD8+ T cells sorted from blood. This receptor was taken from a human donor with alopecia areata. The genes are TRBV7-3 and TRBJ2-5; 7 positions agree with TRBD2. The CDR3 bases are TGTGCCAGCAGCTTAGGCGGGAGATTTGGAGAGACCCAGTACTTC. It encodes CASSLGGRFGETQYF.